Shown below are 4 T cell receptor beta chains from a single sample sequenced in a study of a mutant IDH1 vaccine in newly diagnosed glioma. The time point here: week 47, end of study. Vaccine doses each comprised 300 ug of mutant IDH1 20-mer peptide, with topical imiquimod. These receptors have no identified antigens. Using immunoSEQ multiplex PCR, the repertoire was profiled, and TCRdb retains in-frame clones only, with some absent. Of tens of thousands of clones in the sample, approximately 71% were seen once. The sequencing here drew on PBMCs, taken from a glioma patient whose treatment included an IDH1 peptide vaccine. The receptors derive from a man aged 50 to 59 with glioma.

CDR3 region: CASSLGGQTYEQYF. The CDR3, as DNA: TGTGCCAGCAGTTTAGGGGGGCAGACCTACGAGCAGTACTTC. The chain couples TRBV27 to TRBJ2-7; D could derive from TRBD1 or TRBD2 (6 bases each). CDR3 length: 14 amino acids. Germline V CDR1 and CDR2: MNHEY, SMNVEV (reference sequence). The ends were cut back, 2 bases at V and 2 bases at J, with 10 bases in the middle.

This clone came up once. V and J are TRBV9 and TRBJ1-5; perhaps TRBD1 as D (6 bases). This CDR3 has 14 amino acids. Germline V gives CDR1 SGDLS, CDR2 YYNGEE. V lost 3 bases, J lost 4 bases, and 11 bases lay in between. In DNA, the CDR3 is TGTGCCAGCAGCGGGGGAGGGGGGAATCAGCCCCAGCATTTT. Protein sequence: CASSGGGGNQPQHF.

This clone appeared a few times. V is TRBV10-3 and J is TRBJ1-2; no clear D gene. In germline, CDR1 is ENHRY, CDR2 SYGVKD. V was cut by 3 bases and J by 8 bases, with 4 bases left in between. The CDR3 consists of 10 residues. CDR3 nucleotides: TGTGCCATCAGTGAAATCGGCTACACCTTC. Amino acids: CAISEIGYTF.

This chain joins TRBV30 and TRBJ2-1, with TRBD1 matching 8 bases. The junction had 6 bases not matched to a gene; V was cut back by 4 bases and J by 7 bases. Germline-derived CDR1 and CDR2 are GTSNPN and SVGIG (reference sequence). The CDR3 extends over 13 amino acids. In nucleotides, the CDR3 is TGTGCCTGGAACGGACAGGGCTTGAATGAGCAGTTCTTC. It specifies CAWNGQGLNEQFF.